The rows below give T cell receptor beta chains drawn from one sample of a study of PD-1 blockade in classical Hodgkin lymphoma. Repertoires were generated with immunoSEQ multiplex PCR, while TCRdb's copy carries only in-frame clones and drops some. The sample shows around 13,000 clones, about 81% of them seen only once. The material sequenced was peripheral blood mononuclear cells (PBMCs), taken at baseline. The receptors shown here come from a human donor with classical Hodgkin lymphoma. Both conserved end residues are part of each CDR3. The D gene is left open where the match is weak.

j_call,v_call,d_call,cdr3_length,cdr3_aa
TRBJ1-3,TRBV11-3,TRBD1,15,CASPRQGARGNTIYF
TRBJ2-7,TRBV25-1,TRBD1,14,CASSERDRRGEQYF
TRBJ2-3,TRBV5-8,TRBD2,15,CASSLGQLAGDTQYF
TRBJ1-1,TRBV27,.,12,CASSTGPNEAFF
TRBJ1-1,TRBV9,TRBD1,17,CASSVGPGGGMNTEAFF
TRBJ1-4,TRBV6-5,.,13,CASMRGLGEKLFF
TRBJ2-7,TRBV14,.,13,CASSQQQGYEQYF
TRBJ1-3,TRBV25-1,.,16,CASSAVGGWAGNTIYF
TRBJ2-5,TRBV4-2,TRBD2,15,CASSQSGGAGETQYF
TRBJ1-3,TRBV5-5,.,15,CASSLTAFSGNTIYF
TRBJ2-7,TRBV19,.,15,CASSPFGGTTYEQYF
TRBJ2-3,TRBV4-2,TRBD2,18,CASSQDYKIGGITDTQYF
TRBJ2-4,TRBV6-5,.,15,CATMDGRIAKNIQYF
TRBJ2-5,TRBV28,TRBD1,14,CASSQTGGQETQYF
TRBJ1-1,TRBV27,.,14,CASSPDLPNTEAFF
TRBJ2-5,TRBV28,.,15,CASSPEGVLQETQYF
TRBJ1-1,TRBV6-1,.,14,CASSERQGWTEAFF
TRBJ2-7,TRBV20-1,.,11,CSASKDGEQYF